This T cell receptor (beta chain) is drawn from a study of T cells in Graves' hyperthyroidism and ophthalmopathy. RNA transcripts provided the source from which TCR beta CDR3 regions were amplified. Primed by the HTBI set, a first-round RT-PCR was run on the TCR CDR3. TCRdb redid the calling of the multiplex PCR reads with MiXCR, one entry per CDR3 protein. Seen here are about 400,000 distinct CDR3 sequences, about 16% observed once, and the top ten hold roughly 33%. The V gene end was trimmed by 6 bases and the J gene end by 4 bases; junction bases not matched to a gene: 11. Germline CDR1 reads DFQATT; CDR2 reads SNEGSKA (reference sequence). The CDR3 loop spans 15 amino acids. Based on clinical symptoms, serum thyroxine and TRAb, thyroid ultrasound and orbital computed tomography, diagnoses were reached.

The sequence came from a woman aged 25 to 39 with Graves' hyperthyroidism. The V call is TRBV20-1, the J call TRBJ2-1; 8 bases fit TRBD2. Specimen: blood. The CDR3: CSAPGLAGAYNEQFF. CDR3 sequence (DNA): TGCAGTGCCCCCGGACTAGCCGGAGCGTACAATGAGCAGTTCTTC.